Included here is one T cell receptor (beta chain) sequence, with context. What antigen it recognizes has not been identified. No per-base quality is available; no much larger clone lies one base away. According to the study, the label for this sample's time point signals: newly diagnosed GD, antithyroid drugs for less than 3 months. For both TCR sequencing and RNA sequencing, RNA was extracted from PBMCs in TRIzol. Graves' disease was diagnosed according to American Thyroid Association guidelines. Patients were recruited from an endocrinology department in Xi'an, China. From each patient, approximately 10 milliliters of peripheral blood was collected into an EDTA anticoagulant tube. Ficoll Paque Plus density gradient separation was used to isolate PBMCs, and no further T cell sorting was performed. An Agilent 2100 Bioanalyzer and agarose gel were used to assess RNA quality, and a NanoDrop 2000 was used to measure RNA concentration.

The data stem from a study of regulatory T cells in long-lasting Graves disease (dated by TCRdb to the early 2020s). Context from the whole study: Patients with newly diagnosed Graves' disease had been on antithyroid drugs for under 3 months. This study used TCR sequencing and RNA sequencing of peripheral blood to compare persistent Graves' disease patients against newly diagnosed Graves' disease patients. The study was conducted in China and was registered as a clinical trial. A total of around 35 samples underwent TCR sequencing: about 13 from persistent and roughly 20 from newly diagnosed Graves' disease patients.

The paper's findings and limits, for the study overall: The authors acknowledged the small sample size as a limitation that may reduce accuracy. TRBV28, TRBJ1-2 and TRBJ2-5 were preferentially used in persistent disease, while TRBV20-1 and TRBJ2-1 were favored in newly diagnosed disease. Only peripheral blood was studied, because thyroid tissue, the primary lesion, was inaccessible. Sequencing and analysis were restricted to the TCR beta chain. Compared with newly diagnosed patients, patients with persistent Graves' disease had lower TCR Shannon entropy and fewer highly expanded clones, which suggests clonal expansion. More public clonotypes were shared among persistent patients (roughly 2,900) than among newly diagnosed patients (roughly 1,000).

Receptors were amplified or captured by multiplex PCR. Sequencing instrument: Illumina HiSeq 4000. iRepertoire HTBI primers and Arm-PCR amplification of CDR3 regions were used to construct TCR beta libraries. PCR products were gel purified before sequencing. The paper's data handling went like this. Gene usage analysis of CDR3 amino acid clonotypes used the 60 to 75 TRBV and more than 13 TRBJ segments found across samples. Filtered high-quality paired reads were merged into contigs using COPE and FqMerger. BLAST was used to align contigs to IMGT TRBV, TRBD and TRBJ reference genes, and CDR3 was defined according to IMGT. Highly expanded clones were defined as clonotypes with a frequency above 0.1%. Shannon entropy was used to measure repertoire diversity, and the Gini coefficient was used to measure V-J evenness. A clonotype found in more than one individual was treated as public. TCRdb reworked the public reads: Q25 trimming with fastp, MiXCR clone assembly, productive beta chains retained. Entries that share a CDR3 protein sequence are merged under the most common genes and DNA. The V and J calls shown here were made by TCRdb, not taken from the authors' results. The sample profile shows about 380,000 distinct CDR3 sequences; about 14% of them were found once. The ten largest clones take up over 20% of the sample.

Spanning cysteine to phenylalanine, the CDR3 consists of 13 amino acids. This entry keeps only the CDR3 DNA: 39 bases, framed from base 1. V loses 10 bases of germline sequence and J loses 3 bases, and the interval between the two ends is 12 bases. Based on the germline V gene, the CDR1 and CDR2 sequences are MRHNA and SNTAGT. Sequenced material: peripheral blood mononuclear cells (PBMCs), taken at new diagnosis, from a patient treated with antithyroid drugs. This receptor chain uses TRBV6-4 and TRBJ1-4, with no D gene named confidently. The receptor comes from a female donor with Graves disease. In nucleotide form, the sequence is TGTGCCACCGGACGCTGGGCTAATGAAAAACTGTTTTTT. Translated, it gives CATGRWANEKLFF.